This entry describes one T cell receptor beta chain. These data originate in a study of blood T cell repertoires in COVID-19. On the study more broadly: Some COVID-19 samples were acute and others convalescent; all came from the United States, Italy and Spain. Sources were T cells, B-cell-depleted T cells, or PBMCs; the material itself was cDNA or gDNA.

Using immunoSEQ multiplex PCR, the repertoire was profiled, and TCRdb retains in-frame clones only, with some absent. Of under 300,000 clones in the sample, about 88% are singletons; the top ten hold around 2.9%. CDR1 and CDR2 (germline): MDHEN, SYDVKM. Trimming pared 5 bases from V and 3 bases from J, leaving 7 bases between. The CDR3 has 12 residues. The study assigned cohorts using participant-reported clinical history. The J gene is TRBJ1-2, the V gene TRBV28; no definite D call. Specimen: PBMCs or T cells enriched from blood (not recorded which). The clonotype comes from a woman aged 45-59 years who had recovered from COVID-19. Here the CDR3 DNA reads TGTGCCAGCAGTCCCCCAGACTATGGCTACACCTTC. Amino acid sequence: CASSPPDYGYTF.